This T cell receptor beta chain was recovered during a study of blood T cell repertoires in COVID-19. TCRdb's table, derived via immunoSEQ multiplex PCR, lists solely in-frame clones and lacks some. This repertoire shows 35,000 to 55,000 clones, more than 70% found once; its top ten account for 14%. The germline V and J ends were trimmed by 3 bases and 2 bases, with 8 bases remaining between them. This CDR3 region has 13 residues. Per germline, CDR1 SGDLS and CDR2 YYNGEE. The sequencing input was peripheral blood. This TCR was recovered from a human donor in a cohort sampled during active COVID-19. V is TRBV9 and J is TRBJ1-2; the D is unclear. The CDR3 loop is CASSAQINYGYTF. Here the CDR3 DNA reads TGTGCCAGCAGCGCACAGATCAACTATGGCTACACCTTC.